Each of the 12 T cell receptor beta chains below was sequenced from the same sample in a study of vaccination and CD4 T cells after COVID-19. Treatment in this sample: approximately nine-day PBMC culture with coronavirus spike peptide pools or control peptides (ViraFEST assay). Researchers used the Oncomine TCR Beta short-read assay to sequence DNA from cultured CD4+ T cells. TCRdb re-called the PCR reads through MiXCR, storing one row per CDR3 protein. This sample yields about 15,000 distinct CDR3 sequences, of which 48% are seen a single time; more than 13% belongs to the top ten. No antigen has been assigned to these receptors. Sample: CD4+ T cells from blood, cultured in vitro. These receptors were taken from a human donor who had recovered from COVID-19.

This clonotype was counted between two and nine times. V is TRBV19 and J is TRBJ1-6; no definite D call. Deletions cut 0 bases from V and 13 bases from J, with 10 bases between. Germline values: CDR1 LNHDA, CDR2 SQIVND (reference sequence). This CDR3 has 13 amino acids. This CDR3 is CASSIEGRSPLHF. The CDR3 region has the DNA TGTGCCAGTAGTATAGAAGGACGATCTCCCCTCCACTTT.

The chain joins TRBV11-2 to TRBJ2-2; 9 bases are shared with TRBD2. Germline V CDR1 and CDR2: SGHAT, FQNNGV. With V trimmed by 1 base and J by 8 bases, 11 bases remained unmatched. The CDR3 is 17 amino acids. The CDR3, as DNA: TGTGCCAGCAGCTTAGCTTGGGCGGGGGGGCCGACTGGGGAGCTGTTTTTT. Translation: CASSLAWAGGPTGELFF.

The chain carries TRBV27 and TRBJ2-7; 12 nucleotides align to TRBD2. CDR3 length: 18 residues. The V gene's germline CDR1 is MNHEY and CDR2 SMNVEV (reference sequence). After removal of 3 bases from V and 0 bases from J, the junction contained 9 bases not matched to a gene. The CDR3, as DNA: TGTGCCAGCAGTTTCAGACTAGCGGGGGACCGCAGCTCCTACGAGCAGTACTTC. This translates into CASSFRLAGDRSSYEQYF.

This clonotype occurred a few times. The V call is TRBV20-1, the J call TRBJ1-3; D unresolved. The germline V gene encodes CDR1 DFQATT and CDR2 SNEGSKA (reference sequence). The length of the CDR3 is 13 residues. Between the trimmed V and J ends, which lost 3 bases and 8 bases, there was a span of 14 bases. The CDR3 nucleotides read TGCAGTGCTAGTGACGGTCAGCGGGACACCATATATTTT. This encodes CSASDGQRDTIYF.

This clonotype was seen a single time. The rearrangement uses TRBV4-1 and TRBJ1-5; D remains ambiguous. Looked up from germline, CDR1 is MGHRA and CDR2 is YSYEKL. The CDR3 consists of 14 residues. The ends were cut back, 2 bases at V and 0 bases at J, with 5 bases in the middle. CDR3 amino acids: CASSQRDSNQPQHF. In DNA form, the CDR3 reads TGCGCCAGCAGCCAAAGGGATAGCAATCAGCCCCAGCATTTT.

This chain joins TRBV15 and TRBJ2-7; D might be TRBD1 (6 bases). The CDR3 has 16 amino acids. Trimming left V 0 bases short and J 2 bases short, with 14 bases between. Germline CDR1 LNHNV, CDR2 YYDKDF (reference sequence). CDR3 residues: CATSREARDTTYEQYF. CDR3 bases: TGTGCCACCAGCAGAGAAGCTCGGGACACAACCTACGAGCAGTACTTC.

There are a few counts of this clonotype. This chain uses TRBV20-1 with TRBJ1-1; perhaps TRBD1 as D (6 bases). The germline CDR1 and CDR2 sequences are DFQATT and SNEGSKA (reference sequence). The V and J ends lost 2 bases and 0 bases respectively, with 13 bases between them. CDR3 length: 15 amino acids. Here the CDR3 reads CSARIAGALNTEAFF. In nucleotides, the CDR3 is TGCAGTGCTAGAATAGCAGGGGCCTTGAACACTGAAGCTTTCTTT.

The J gene is TRBJ2-2, the V gene TRBV7-3; unclear D gene. Germline values: CDR1 SGHTA, CDR2 FQGTGA. The CDR3 is 14 amino acids. V shed 5 bases and J shed 3 bases, with 10 bases lying between them. The CDR3 spells CASSRGLDTGELFF. The CDR3 DNA sequence: TGTGCCAGCAGCCGAGGTTTGGACACCGGGGAGCTGTTTTTT.

This clonotype has more than one count but fewer than ten. The gene calls are TRBV20-1 and TRBJ2-2, with TRBD1 identical over 7 bases. Germline V gene data show CDR1 as DFQATT and CDR2 as SNEGSKA (reference sequence). The CDR3 sequence is 15 residues long. The J segment lost 1 base and the V segment lost 5 bases, leaving 7 bases of the junction unmatched. The CDR3 DNA is TGCAGTGCTTCCCACAGGGGACAGAACACCGGGGAGCTGTTTTTT. Protein: CSASHRGQNTGELFF.

The rearrangement uses TRBV15 and TRBJ2-2, with 13 nucleotides matching TRBD2. Germline V gives CDR1 LNHNV, CDR2 YYDKDF (reference sequence). With 5 bases clipped from V and 4 bases from J, the junction kept 4 bases outside the gene matches. The CDR3 runs to 16 residues. The DNA for the CDR3 is TGTGCCACCAGCGAACTAGCGGGGGGGAGCACCGGGGAGCTGTTTTTT. Protein: CATSELAGGSTGELFF.

This clonotype was observed a few times. This sequence joins TRBV20-1 and TRBJ2-1, with D perhaps matching TRBD2 (6 bases). The germline V gene encodes CDR1 DFQATT and CDR2 SNEGSKA (reference sequence). This CDR3 has 15 residues. Trimming removed 6 bases from V and 8 bases from J, with 23 bases in between. CDR3 coding DNA: TGCAGTGCAATCCGTAGCGGCTCGCTAATCGATGAGCAGTTCTTC. Encoded protein: CSAIRSGSLIDEQFF.

The rearrangement joins TRBV7-9 to TRBJ2-3; TRBD1 aligns across 7 bases. Per germline, CDR1 SEHNR and CDR2 FQNEAQ (reference sequence). J lost 1 base, V lost 5 bases, and 12 bases had no gene match. The CDR3 sequence is 17 residues long. In DNA form, the CDR3 reads TGTGCCAGCAGCCCCTTGACAGGGAGACCGCGCACAGATACGCAGTATTTT. Translating gives CASSPLTGRPRTDTQYF. The complete variable domain, with remaining parts taken from reference TRBV7-9 and TRBJ2-3, reads DTGVSQNPRHKITKRGQNVTFRCDPISEHNRLYWYRQTLGQGPEFLTYFQNEAQLEKSRLLSDRFSAERPKGSFSTLEIQRTEQGDSAMYLCASSPLTGRPRTDTQYFGPGTRLTVL.